A single sample gave rise to the 27 T cell receptor beta chains below, sequenced in a study of CD8 T cells in ankylosing spondylitis (TCRdb year 2017). Study-wide findings and limitations: A TCR beta motif made up of eight or nine highly homologous amino acid variants appeared to be characteristic of blood from ankylosing spondylitis patients.

Their target antigens are unknown. Receptors were amplified or captured by 5' RACE. Sequenced using an Illumina HiSeq 2500. TCRdb reworked the public reads: Q25 trimming with fastp, MiXCR clone assembly, productive beta chains retained. Every CDR3 protein is listed once, alongside the most common genes and DNA of its rows. The sample includes under 950,000 distinct CDR3 sequences, with under 20% observed a single time. The ten largest clonotypes hold under 20% of the sample. The material sequenced was blood, either unsorted or a sorted T cell fraction (not recorded which). The receptors come from a male donor with ankylosing spondylitis.

Written as DNA, the CDR3 is TGCAGTGCTAGACCCAGGGGGTCTGGGACCCAGTACTTC. This translates into CSARPRGSGTQYF. The rearrangement links TRBV20-1 to TRBJ2-5, with 7 bases aligning to TRBD1. This CDR3 is 13 amino acids long. The germline CDR1 and CDR2 sequences are DFQATT and SNEGSKA (reference sequence). Unmatched junction bases numbered 7, after V lost 2 bases and J lost 7 bases.

This clonotype was seen many times. The rearrangement uses TRBV5-1 and TRBJ1-5; no firm D call. The CDR3 runs 16 residues. V gave up 7 bases and J gave up 3 bases, with 20 bases separating them. CDR1 and CDR2 (germline): SGHRS, YFSETQ. CDR3 DNA: TGCGCCAGCGTCGAGACGTGGCAGGACTACAATCAGCCCCAGCATTTT. Protein sequence: CASVETWQDYNQPQHF.

This clonotype was found a few times. V and J are TRBV12-3 or TRBV12-4 and TRBJ1-1; 7 bases fit TRBD1. This CDR3 region has 14 residues. V lost 8 bases and J lost 0; bases outside the gene matches: 6. In DNA, the CDR3 is TGTGCCAGCCGGGGAGGACAGGTGAACACTGAAGCTTTCTTT. This sequence encodes CASRGGQVNTEAFF.

This clonotype was observed a handful of times. The chain combines TRBV20-1 with TRBJ2-7, with a weak D call TRBD2 (5 bases). The CDR3 runs to 12 residues. Germline assignment: CDR1 DFQATT and CDR2 SNEGSKA (reference sequence). With 5 bases removed from V and 2 bases from J, the gap between germline ends came to 10 bases. The chain's CDR3 is CSAAGGTYEQYF. In DNA form, the CDR3 reads TGCAGTGCTGCGGGTGGGACCTACGAGCAGTACTTC.

The chain couples TRBV3-1 to TRBJ2-3, with TRBD2 identical over 9 bases. This CDR3 contains 15 residues. CDR1 is LGHDT, CDR2 YNNKEL, per germline (reference sequence). The V segment lost 2 bases and the J segment 4 bases; nucleotides outside the gene matches: 4. This CDR3 reads CASSQKTSGPDTQYF. The CDR3 nucleotides read TGTGCCAGCAGCCAAAAGACTAGCGGACCAGATACGCAGTATTTT.

The genes are TRBV7-9 and TRBJ2-7; D is perhaps TRBD1 (6 bases). This CDR3 contains 12 residues. Trimming left V 5 bases short and J 5 bases short, with 10 bases between. CDR1 is SEHNR and CDR2 is FQNEAQ in the germline V gene (reference sequence). The CDR3 spells CASSTGTHEQYF. Written as DNA, the CDR3 is TGTGCCAGCAGCACAGGGACCCACGAGCAGTACTTC. Looking up the rest from reference TRBV7-9 and TRBJ2-7 gives the full variable domain: DTGVSQNPRHKITKRGQNVTFRCDPISEHNRLYWYRQTLGQGPEFLTYFQNEAQLEKSRLLSDRFSAERPKGSFSTLEIQRTEQGDSAMYLCASSTGTHEQYFGPGTRLTVT.

In this sample, this clonotype turned up a few times. DNA for the CDR3: TGTGCCAGTAGTATTGGGCTCAAGGTCACTGAAGCTTTCTTT. Residues: CASSIGLKVTEAFF. The chain combines TRBV19 with TRBJ1-1; D unclear. Germline V gives CDR1 LNHDA, CDR2 SQIVND (reference sequence). CDR3 length: 14 residues. Deletions cut 3 bases from V and 4 bases from J, with 12 bases between. The variable domain in full, completed from reference TRBV19 and TRBJ1-1, reads DGGITQSPKYLFRKEGQNVTLSCEQNLNHDAMYWYRQDPGQGLRLIYYSQIVNDFQKGDIAEGYSVSREKKESFPLTVTSAQKNPTAFYLCASSIGLKVTEAFFGQGTRLTVV.

The table lists this clonotype with a few counts. V gene TRBV6-1 combines with J gene TRBJ2-7; D call uncertain. Between the trimmed V and J ends, which lost 3 bases and 2 bases, there was a span of 11 bases. CDR1 and CDR2 (germline): MNHNS, SASEGT. There are 14 residues in the CDR3. The CDR3 loop reads CASSEQERPYEQYF. Here the CDR3 DNA reads TGTGCCAGCAGTGAGCAGGAGAGGCCCTACGAGCAGTACTTC.

V gene TRBV12-3 or TRBV12-4 combines with J gene TRBJ1-4; a possible D gene is TRBD1 (5 bases). With 7 bases removed from V and 3 bases from J, the gap between germline ends came to 12 bases. The CDR3 loop spans 14 amino acids. The CDR3, as DNA: TGTGCCAGCACCTCAGGGTTACCTAATGAAAAACTGTTTTTT. Its translation is CASTSGLPNEKLFF.

The chain carries TRBV11-2 and TRBJ2-4; D call uncertain. Per the germline V gene, CDR1 is SGHAT and CDR2 is FQNNGV. Trimming left V 3 bases short and J 0 bases short, with 6 bases between. The CDR3 contains 14 residues. DNA of the CDR3: TGTGCCAGCAGCTTGCCAAGAGCCAAAAACATTCAGTACTTC. Translating it yields CASSLPRAKNIQYF.

This clonotype has ten or more counts. The chain is built from TRBV5-6 and TRBJ2-1; a weak D match, TRBD1 (5 bases). Germline CDR1 is SGHDT and CDR2 is YYEEEE. The V gene lost 4 bases and the J gene lost 8 bases, with 13 bases spanning the gap. CDR3 length: 13 residues. CDR3 nucleotides: TGTGCCAGCAGCGTCAGCCAGGGATATGAGCAGTTCTTC. It is translated as CASSVSQGYEQFF. Using reference TRBV5-6 and TRBJ2-1 for the parts outside the CDR3, the full variable domain is DAGVTQSPTHLIKTRGQQVTLRCSPKSGHDTVSWYQQALGQGPQFIFQYYEEEERQRGNFPDRFSGHQFPNYSSELNVNALLLGDSALYLCASSVSQGYEQFFGPGTRLTVL.

This clonotype was counted only a few times. The chain carries TRBV20-1 and TRBJ2-2; possibly TRBD1 for D (6 bases). This CDR3 spans 14 amino acids. The V end was cut by 6 bases, the J end by 2 bases, with 13 bases between. Per the germline V gene, CDR1 is DFQATT and CDR2 is SNEGSKA (reference sequence). Written as DNA, the CDR3 is TGCAGTGCCCAAGACAGGTCTAACACCGGGGAGCTGTTTTTT. Amino acid sequence: CSAQDRSNTGELFF.

The chain links TRBV27 to TRBJ1-1, with a weak D call TRBD1 (5 bases). The V gene's germline CDR1 is MNHEY and CDR2 SMNVEV (reference sequence). The CDR3 length is 18 residues. V shed 0 bases and J shed 5 bases, with 22 bases lying between them. In nucleotides, the CDR3 is TGTGCCAGCAGTTTATCGAATGGGGTCGTACTAGGGGCAACTGAAGCTTTCTTT. It specifies CASSLSNGVVLGATEAFF.

This clonotype was seen only a few times. In nucleotides, the CDR3 is TGCAGTGCGAGACGGGAGAACTCCTACAATGAGCAGTTCTTC. It codes for CSARRENSYNEQFF. This chain joins TRBV20-1 and TRBJ2-1; perhaps TRBD2 as D (6 bases). The CDR3 is 14 amino acids. The germline CDR1 and CDR2 sequences are DFQATT and SNEGSKA (reference sequence). The V and J ends lost 6 bases and 0 bases respectively, with 12 bases between them.

This rearrangement joins TRBV3-1 to TRBJ1-1, with D possibly matching TRBD1 (5 bases). Germline V lookup: CDR1 LGHDT, CDR2 YNNKEL (reference sequence). Trimming pared 1 base from V and 5 bases from J, leaving 14 bases between. CDR3 length equals 15 residues. The CDR3 nucleotides are TGTGCCAGCAGCCAAGGGGGCGGACCACGGACTGAAGCTTTCTTT. Its protein is CASSQGGGPRTEAFF.

The genes are TRBV7-2 and TRBJ1-4; no reliable D call. The CDR3 spans 16 residues. Germline V gene sequence: CDR1 SGHTA, CDR2 FQGNSA. With 6 bases removed from V and 2 bases from J, the gap between germline ends came to 16 bases. The CDR3 bases are TGTGCCAGCAGTCGACAAGGCGGCGCGACTAATGAAAAACTGTTTTTT. Translation: CASSRQGGATNEKLFF.

This clonotype was seen a handful of times. V usage is TRBV7-6 and J usage is TRBJ2-2; a possible D gene is TRBD1 (6 bases). The CDR3 totals 15 residues. V was shortened by 2 bases and J by 3 bases, with 10 bases between the two germline ends. Germline CDR1 and CDR2: SGHVS and FNYEAQ. CDR3 DNA: TGTGCCAGCAGCTTATCAGGGGCGGACACCGGGGAGCTGTTTTTT. It is translated as CASSLSGADTGELFF. Supplemented by reference TRBV7-6 and TRBJ2-2, the full variable domain reads GAGVSQSPRYKVTKRGQDVALRCDPISGHVSLYWYRQALGQGPEFLTYFNYEAQQDKSGLPNDRFSAERPEGSISTLTIQRTEQRDSAMYRCASSLSGADTGELFFGEGSRLTVL.

This clonotype was seen repeatedly, ten times or more. This sequence joins TRBV15 and TRBJ1-1; no clear D gene. The CDR3 length is 14 residues. Per germline, CDR1 LNHNV and CDR2 YYDKDF (reference sequence). Trimming took 0 bases from V and 1 from J, leaving 6 bases between them. The CDR3 spells CATSRDVSNTEAFF. In DNA form, the CDR3 reads TGTGCCACCAGCAGAGATGTCTCGAACACTGAAGCTTTCTTT.

The rearrangement uses TRBV4-3 and TRBJ2-7; D not certain. CDR3 length equals 14 residues. Trimming cost V 1 base and J 2 bases, with 9 bases left between them. Germline V CDR1 and CDR2: LGHNA, YSLEER. The CDR3 coding sequence is TGCGCCAGCAGCCAAGGGGTGAATACCTACGAGCAGTACTTC. Translating gives CASSQGVNTYEQYF.

In its sample, this clonotype was seen a few times. The chain joins TRBV6-1 to TRBJ1-2; maybe TRBD1 (6 bases). The CDR3 has 13 amino acids. Germline V lookup: CDR1 MNHNS, CDR2 SASEGT. Trimming shortened V by 6 bases and J by 6 bases, and 14 bases separated the two germline ends. The CDR3 loop is CASRQTGSDGYTF. CDR3 in DNA: TGTGCCAGCAGACAAACAGGGAGCGATGGCTACACCTTC.

The chain couples TRBV2 to TRBJ2-5; D unclear. Germline loops: CDR1 SNHLY, CDR2 FYNNEI. The CDR3 is 14 residues long. Trimming removed 8 bases at V and 0 bases at J, with 13 bases between. DNA for the CDR3: TGTGCCAGCCTCTTCAAACTGTACCAAGAGACCCAGTACTTC. Residues: CASLFKLYQETQYF.

This clonotype was seen more than once but under ten times. The V call is TRBV10-3, the J call TRBJ2-1, with 10 bases fitting TRBD2. The V and J ends lost 5 bases and 2 bases, in that order; junction bases with no gene match: 6. CDR3 length equals 16 residues. Germline lookup yields CDR1 ENHRY and CDR2 SYGVKD. The CDR3 sequence: CAISTGAGGAYNEQFF. The CDR3 DNA sequence: TGTGCCATCAGTACTGGAGCGGGGGGGGCCTACAATGAGCAGTTCTTC.

As regards this clonotype: Being one base from a much bigger clone, this may be a read error. CDR3 bases: TGTGCCAGCAGAAACTATGGCTACACCTTC. The encoded protein is CASRNYGYTF. This chain joins TRBV2 and TRBJ1-2; no reliable D call. V was clipped by 6 bases and J by 2 bases, with 1 base between them. The CDR3 contains 10 residues. The germline V gene encodes CDR1 SNHLY and CDR2 FYNNEI.

This clonotype was recorded a few times. The J gene is TRBJ1-3, the V gene TRBV12-3 or TRBV12-4; D is possibly TRBD1 (5 bases). Trimming removed 4 bases at V and 2 bases at J, with 9 bases between. The CDR3 totals 14 residues. The CDR3 coding sequence is TGTGCCAGCAGTTGGGACGGGACTGGAAACACCATATATTTT. This gives the protein CASSWDGTGNTIYF.

This clonotype was counted a single time. The J gene is TRBJ2-1, the V gene TRBV12-3 or TRBV12-4, with 8 bases aligning to TRBD1. This CDR3 has 18 amino acids. After removal of 4 bases from V and 8 bases from J, the junction contained 19 bases not matched to a gene. The CDR3 nucleotides read TGTGCCAGCAGTTCCCGGGACAGGCCTAGTGAGGACCTAGATGAGCAGTTCTTC. Its protein product is CASSSRDRPSEDLDEQFF.

The V and J genes are TRBV7-2 and TRBJ1-1, with a possible D match to TRBD1 (5 bases). Germline CDR1 and CDR2: SGHTA and FQGNSA. This CDR3 has 14 amino acids. V dropped 5 bases and J dropped 1 base, with 11 bases sitting between them. The chain's CDR3 is CASSINRQNTEAFF. For the CDR3, the DNA is TGTGCCAGCAGCATTAACAGGCAGAACACTGAAGCTTTCTTT.

The chain uses TRBV12-3 or TRBV12-4 and TRBJ1-2; 8 positions match TRBD1. This CDR3 has 14 residues. The junction had 7 bases not matched to a gene; V was cut back by 3 bases and J by 7 bases. CDR3 region: CASSFGRGLSGYTF. CDR3 coding DNA: TGTGCCAGCAGTTTCGGCAGGGGGCTCTCTGGCTACACCTTC.